Below are 10 T cell receptor beta chains sequenced from a single sample in a study of memory CD4+ T cells and cytomegalovirus serostatus. Generated by immunoSEQ multiplex PCR, the TCRdb table keeps only in-frame clones and is missing some. The sample records over 60,000 clones, around 83% being singletons. Single viable CD3+CD4+CD8-CD45RO+ cells were sorted as the memory CD4+ T cells. The sequenced sample consisted of memory CD4+ T cells from blood. These receptor sequences come from an adult in good health and CMV-seronegative.

This chain links TRBV5-1 with TRBJ2-1, with D perhaps matching TRBD1 (7 bases). Germline CDR1 is SGHRS and CDR2 is YFSETQ. V was pared by 2 bases and J by 14 bases, with 14 bases between. The CDR3 is made up of 12 amino acids. CDR3 amino acids: CASSLVQGEEFF. The CDR3 DNA reads TGCGCCAGCAGCTTAGTCCAGGGGGAGGAGTTCTTC.

The V gene is TRBV6-5, the J gene TRBJ1-4; no definite D call. This CDR3 region has 15 residues. Trimming left V 2 bases short and J 8 bases short, with 15 bases between. Germline V gene data show CDR1 as MNHEY and CDR2 as SVGAGI. In DNA, the CDR3 is TGTGCCAGCAGTTACGGGAGGGAGGGTCGCGAAAAACTGTTTTTT. Protein sequence: CASSYGREGREKLFF.

This clone was detected only once. CDR3: CASSWTQVGEQYF. CDR3 DNA: TGTGCCAGCAGCTGGACTCAGGTGGGCGAGCAGTACTTC. V is TRBV5-5 and J is TRBJ2-7; maybe TRBD2 (5 bases). The germline V gene has CDR1 SGHKS and CDR2 YYEKEE (reference sequence). The CDR3 spans 13 residues. Trimming took off 3 bases at V and 6 bases at J, with 13 bases between the two ends.

Remarks on this clone: The junction shows a germline mismatch at one end, possibly a read error. The chain is built from TRBV30 and TRBJ1-2, with 8 positions matching TRBD1. Germline V gives CDR1 GTSNPN, CDR2 SVGIG (reference sequence). CDR3 length equals 11 residues. This chain's CDR3 is CAWSLGQGEAF. The DNA of the CDR3 is TGTGCCTGGAGTTTAGGACAGGGCGAAGCCTTC.

The rearrangement links TRBV21-1 to TRBJ2-5; TRBD1, the table's D call, lacks a check against the DNA. TRBV21-1 is designated a pseudogene. The CDR3 sequence is 15 residues long. CDR3 nucleotide sequence: TGTGCCAGCAGCAACCCCCGGGACAGACAAGAGACCCAGTACTTC. Amino acids: CASSNPRDRQETQYF.

In its sample, this clone was seen once. The chain joins TRBV27 to TRBJ2-5, with D maybe TRBD2 (6 bases). Trimming took 7 bases from V and 5 from J, leaving 14 bases between them. The CDR3 is 13 residues long. CDR1 is MNHEY, CDR2 SMNVEV, per germline (reference sequence). CDR3 in amino acids: CASTPQAGETQYF. The CDR3 nucleotides are TGTGCCAGCACCCCTCAGGCGGGGGAGACCCAGTACTTC.

The V call is TRBV7-8, the J call TRBJ2-5; D perhaps matches TRBD2 (6 bases). Per the germline V gene, CDR1 is SGHVS and CDR2 is FQNEAQ. CDR3 length equals 14 residues. Trimming pared 8 bases from V and 3 bases from J, leaving 16 bases between. The CDR3 reads CASHLTRGEETQYF. The CDR3 region has the DNA TGTGCCAGCCATCTGACTAGGGGTGAAGAGACCCAGTACTTC.

The rearrangement uses TRBV18 and TRBJ2-3; 9 bases map to TRBD2. This CDR3 spans 15 amino acids. Trimming removed 6 bases from V and 1 base from J; junction bases left unmatched: 5. CDR1 is KGHSH and CDR2 is LQKENI in the germline V gene. In DNA form, the CDR3 reads TGTGCCAGCTCGACGCGGACTAGCGGCACAGATACGCAGTATTTT. Amino acid sequence: CASSTRTSGTDTQYF.

Here the CDR3 DNA reads TGTGCCAGCAGCCTTGCCGGAATGAACACTGAAGCTTTCTTT. Residues: CASSLAGMNTEAFF. The rearrangement links TRBV14 to TRBJ1-1; D ambiguous. With 4 bases removed from V and 0 bases from J, the gap between germline ends came to 9 bases. The CDR3 is 14 residues long. CDR1 is SGHDN, CDR2 FVKESK, per germline.

The V call is TRBV10-3, the J call TRBJ2-4; D is uncertain. CDR1 and CDR2 from the germline V gene are ENHRY and SYGVKD. The CDR3 covers 16 residues. The germline V and J ends were trimmed by 6 bases and 3 bases, with 18 bases remaining between them. The CDR3 bases are TGTGCCATCAGCTCTTCGGACCCACTGGGCAAAAACATTCAGTACTTC. Encoded protein: CAISSSDPLGKNIQYF.